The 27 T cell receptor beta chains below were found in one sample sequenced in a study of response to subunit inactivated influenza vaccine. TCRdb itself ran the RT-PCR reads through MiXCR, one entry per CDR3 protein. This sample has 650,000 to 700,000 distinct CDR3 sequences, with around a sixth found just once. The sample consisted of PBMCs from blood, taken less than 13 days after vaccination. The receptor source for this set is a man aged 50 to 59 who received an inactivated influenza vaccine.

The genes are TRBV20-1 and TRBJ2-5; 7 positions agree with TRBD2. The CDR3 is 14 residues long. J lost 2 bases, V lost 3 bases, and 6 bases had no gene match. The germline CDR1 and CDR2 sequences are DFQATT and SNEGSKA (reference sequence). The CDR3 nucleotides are TGCAGTGCTAGGATTCGCGGGAGTCAAGAGACCCAGTACTTC. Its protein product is CSARIRGSQETQYF.

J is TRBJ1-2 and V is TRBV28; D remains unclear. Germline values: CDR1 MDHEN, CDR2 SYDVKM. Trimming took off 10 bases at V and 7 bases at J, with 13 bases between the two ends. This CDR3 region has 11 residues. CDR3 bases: TGTGCCACCCGGACTTTCCTTGGCTACACCTTC. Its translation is CATRTFLGYTF.

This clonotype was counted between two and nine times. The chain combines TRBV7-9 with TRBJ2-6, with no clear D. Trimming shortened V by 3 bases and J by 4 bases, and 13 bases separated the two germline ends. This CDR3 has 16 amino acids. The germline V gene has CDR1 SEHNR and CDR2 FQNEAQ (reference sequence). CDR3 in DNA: TGTGCCAGCAGCTTCTTCACGTCCTCCGGGGCCAACGTCCTGACTTTC. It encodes CASSFFTSSGANVLTF. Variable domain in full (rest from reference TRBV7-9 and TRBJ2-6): DTGVSQNPRHKITKRGQNVTFRCDPISEHNRLYWYRQTLGQGPEFLTYFQNEAQLEKSRLLSDRFSAERPKGSFSTLEIQRTEQGDSAMYLCASSFFTSSGANVLTFGAGSRLTVL.

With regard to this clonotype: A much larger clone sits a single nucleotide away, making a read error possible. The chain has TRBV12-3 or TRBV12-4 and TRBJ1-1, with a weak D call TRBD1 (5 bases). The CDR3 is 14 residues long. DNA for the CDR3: TGTGCCAACAGTCTGACAGCACCGAACACTGAAGCTTTCTTT. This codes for CANSLTAPNTEAFF.

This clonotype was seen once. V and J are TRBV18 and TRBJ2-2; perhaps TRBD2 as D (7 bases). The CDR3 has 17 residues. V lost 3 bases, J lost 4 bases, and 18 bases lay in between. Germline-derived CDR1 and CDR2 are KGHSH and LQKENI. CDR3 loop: CASSPLGGGGPTGELFF. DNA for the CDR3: TGTGCCAGCTCACCCCTCGGTGGCGGGGGCCCCACCGGGGAGCTGTTTTTT.

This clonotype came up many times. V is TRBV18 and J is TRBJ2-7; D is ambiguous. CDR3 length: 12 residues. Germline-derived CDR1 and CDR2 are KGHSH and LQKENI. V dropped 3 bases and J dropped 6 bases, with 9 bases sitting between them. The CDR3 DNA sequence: TGTGCCAGCTCACCCGTCCTAGGCGAGCAGTACTTC. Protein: CASSPVLGEQYF.

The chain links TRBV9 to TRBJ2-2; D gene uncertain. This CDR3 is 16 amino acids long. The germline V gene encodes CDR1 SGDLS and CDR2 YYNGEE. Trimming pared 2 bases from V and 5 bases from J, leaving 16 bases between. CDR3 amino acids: CASSVQRTLGTGELFF. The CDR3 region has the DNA TGTGCCAGCAGCGTTCAACGGACCCTTGGGACCGGGGAGCTGTTTTTT.

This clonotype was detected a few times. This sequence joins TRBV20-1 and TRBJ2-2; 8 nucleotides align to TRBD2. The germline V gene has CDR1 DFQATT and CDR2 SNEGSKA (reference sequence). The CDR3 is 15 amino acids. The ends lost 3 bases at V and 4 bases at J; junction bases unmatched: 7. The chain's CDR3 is CSARPGGPVTGELFF. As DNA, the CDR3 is TGCAGTGCTAGGCCGGGGGGGCCCGTCACCGGGGAGCTGTTTTTT.

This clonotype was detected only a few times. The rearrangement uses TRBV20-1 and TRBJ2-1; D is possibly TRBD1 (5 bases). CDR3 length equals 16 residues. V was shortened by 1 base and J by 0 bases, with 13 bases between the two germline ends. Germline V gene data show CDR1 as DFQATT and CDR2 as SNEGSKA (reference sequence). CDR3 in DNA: TGCAGTGCTAGAGCCCAGGGATTCCCCTCCTACAATGAGCAGTTCTTC. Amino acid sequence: CSARAQGFPSYNEQFF.

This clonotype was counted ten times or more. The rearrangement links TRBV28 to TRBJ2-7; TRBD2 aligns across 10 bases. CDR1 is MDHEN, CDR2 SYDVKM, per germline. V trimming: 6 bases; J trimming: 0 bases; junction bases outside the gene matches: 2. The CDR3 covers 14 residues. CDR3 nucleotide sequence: TGTGCCAGCAGACTAGCGGGGCCCTCCTACGAGCAGTACTTC. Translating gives CASRLAGPSYEQYF.

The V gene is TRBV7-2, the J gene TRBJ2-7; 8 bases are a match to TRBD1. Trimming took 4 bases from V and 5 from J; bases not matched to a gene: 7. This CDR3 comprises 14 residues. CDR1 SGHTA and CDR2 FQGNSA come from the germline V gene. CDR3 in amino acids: CASSSTGVLNEQYF. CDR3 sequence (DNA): TGTGCCAGCAGCTCGACAGGGGTATTGAACGAGCAGTACTTC. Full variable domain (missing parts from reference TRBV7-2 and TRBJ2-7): GAGVSQSPSNKVTEKGKDVELRCDPISGHTALYWYRQSLGQGLEFLIYFQGNSAPDKSGLPSDRFSAERTGGSVSTLTIQRTQQEDSAVYLCASSSTGVLNEQYFGPGTRLTVT.

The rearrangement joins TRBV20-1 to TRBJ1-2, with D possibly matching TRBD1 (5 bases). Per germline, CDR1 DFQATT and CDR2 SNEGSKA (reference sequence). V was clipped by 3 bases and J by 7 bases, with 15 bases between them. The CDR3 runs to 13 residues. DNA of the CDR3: TGCAGTGCTAGGTCCGCCGAGAGGGGTGGCTACACCTTC. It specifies CSARSAERGGYTF.

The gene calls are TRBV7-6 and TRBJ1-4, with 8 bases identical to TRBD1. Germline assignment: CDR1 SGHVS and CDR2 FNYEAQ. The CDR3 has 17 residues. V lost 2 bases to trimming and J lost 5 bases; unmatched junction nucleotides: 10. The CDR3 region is CASSLTLTGGKNEKLFF. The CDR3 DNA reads TGTGCCAGCAGCTTAACCCTAACAGGGGGGAAAAATGAAAAACTGTTTTTT.

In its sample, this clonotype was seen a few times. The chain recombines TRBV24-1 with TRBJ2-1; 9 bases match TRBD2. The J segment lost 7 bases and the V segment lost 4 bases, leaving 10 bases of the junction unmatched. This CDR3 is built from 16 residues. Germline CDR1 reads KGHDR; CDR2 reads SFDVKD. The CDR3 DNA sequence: TGTGCCACCAGTGACCGCTCCGGGACTAGCTGGAATGAGCAGTTCTTC. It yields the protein CATSDRSGTSWNEQFF.

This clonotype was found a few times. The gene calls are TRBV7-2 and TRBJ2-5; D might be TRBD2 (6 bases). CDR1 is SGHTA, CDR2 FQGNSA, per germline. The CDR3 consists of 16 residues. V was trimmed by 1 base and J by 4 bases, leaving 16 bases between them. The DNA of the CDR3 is TGTGCCAGCAGCTTAGGAGGTGGGGAGGTGGGAGAGACCCAGTACTTC. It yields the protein CASSLGGGEVGETQYF.

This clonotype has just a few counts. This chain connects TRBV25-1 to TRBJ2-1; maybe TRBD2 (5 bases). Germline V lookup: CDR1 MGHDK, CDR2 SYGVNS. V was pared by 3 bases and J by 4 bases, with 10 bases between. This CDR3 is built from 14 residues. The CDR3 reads CASSDLDFYNEQFF. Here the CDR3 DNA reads TGTGCCAGCAGTGATCTGGACTTTTACAATGAGCAGTTCTTC.

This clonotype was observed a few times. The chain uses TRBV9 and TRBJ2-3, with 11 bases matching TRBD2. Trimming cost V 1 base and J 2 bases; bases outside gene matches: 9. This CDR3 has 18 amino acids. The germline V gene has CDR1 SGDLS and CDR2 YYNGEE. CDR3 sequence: CASSVTPGGLAATDTQYF. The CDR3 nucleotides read TGTGCCAGCAGCGTAACCCCCGGGGGACTAGCGGCCACAGATACGCAGTATTTT.

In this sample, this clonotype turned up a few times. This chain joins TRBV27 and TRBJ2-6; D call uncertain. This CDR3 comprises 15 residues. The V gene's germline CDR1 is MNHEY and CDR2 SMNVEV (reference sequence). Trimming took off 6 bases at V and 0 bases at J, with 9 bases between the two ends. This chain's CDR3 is CASRGRSSGANVLTF. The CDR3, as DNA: TGTGCCAGCAGAGGACGAAGCTCTGGGGCCAACGTCCTGACTTTC.

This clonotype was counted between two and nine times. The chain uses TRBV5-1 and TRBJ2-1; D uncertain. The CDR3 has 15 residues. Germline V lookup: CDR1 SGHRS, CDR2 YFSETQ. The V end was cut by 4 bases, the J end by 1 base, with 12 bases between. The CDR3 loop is CASSLRSVSYNEQFF. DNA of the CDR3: TGCGCCAGCAGCCTACGGTCGGTTTCCTACAATGAGCAGTTCTTC.

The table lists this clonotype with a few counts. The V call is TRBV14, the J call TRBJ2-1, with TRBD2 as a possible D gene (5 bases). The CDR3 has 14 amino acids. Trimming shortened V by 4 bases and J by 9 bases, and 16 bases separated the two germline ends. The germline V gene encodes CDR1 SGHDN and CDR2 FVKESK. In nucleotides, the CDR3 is TGTGCCAGCAGCCCTAGCCTAACTTTCGGTGAGCAGTTCTTC. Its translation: CASSPSLTFGEQFF. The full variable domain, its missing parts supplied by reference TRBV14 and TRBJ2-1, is EAGVTQFPSHSVIEKGQTVTLRCDPISGHDNLYWYRRVMGKEIKFLLHFVKESKQDESGMPNNRFLAERTGGTYSTLKVQPAELEDSGVYFCASSPSLTFGEQFFGPGTRLTVL.

CDR3 sequence: CASSFGQAPYNEQFF. The CDR3 DNA follows: TGTGCCAGCAGTTTCGGACAGGCGCCGTACAATGAGCAGTTCTTC. This chain joins TRBV12-3 or TRBV12-4 and TRBJ2-1; 7 bases line up with TRBD1. Losses at the gene ends were 3 bases for V and 4 bases for J; bases not matched to a gene: 6. The CDR3 totals 15 residues.

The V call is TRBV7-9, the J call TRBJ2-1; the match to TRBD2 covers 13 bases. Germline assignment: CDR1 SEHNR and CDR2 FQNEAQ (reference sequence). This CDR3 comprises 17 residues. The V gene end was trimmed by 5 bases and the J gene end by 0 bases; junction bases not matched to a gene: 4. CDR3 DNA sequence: TGTGCCAGCAGCCGGACTAGCGGGGGTCCCTCCTACAATGAGCAGTTCTTC. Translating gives CASSRTSGGPSYNEQFF.

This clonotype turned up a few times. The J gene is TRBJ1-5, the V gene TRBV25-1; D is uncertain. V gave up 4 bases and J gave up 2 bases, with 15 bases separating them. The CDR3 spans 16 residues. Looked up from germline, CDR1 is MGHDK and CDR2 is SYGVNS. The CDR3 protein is CASSATGVGGNQPQHF. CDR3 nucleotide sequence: TGTGCCAGCAGTGCCACGGGAGTCGGAGGCAATCAGCCCCAGCATTTT.

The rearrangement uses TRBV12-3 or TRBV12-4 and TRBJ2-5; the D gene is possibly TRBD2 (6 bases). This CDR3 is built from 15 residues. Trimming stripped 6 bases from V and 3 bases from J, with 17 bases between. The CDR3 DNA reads TGTGCCAGCAGCCGCACTAGCAGAAGCAAAGAGACCCAGTACTTC. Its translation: CASSRTSRSKETQYF.

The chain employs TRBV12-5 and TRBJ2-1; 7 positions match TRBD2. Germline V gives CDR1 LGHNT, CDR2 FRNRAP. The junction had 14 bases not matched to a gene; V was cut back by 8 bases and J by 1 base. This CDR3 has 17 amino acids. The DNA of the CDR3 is TGTGCTAGTACCTTTTCCGGGGGGTCGCTATCCTACAATGAGCAGTTCTTC. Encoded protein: CASTFSGGSLSYNEQFF.

This CDR3 reads CASSPGTGNGYTF. CDR3 sequence (DNA): TGTGCCAGCTCACCGGGGACAGGGAATGGCTACACCTTC. The V and J genes are TRBV18 and TRBJ1-2, with 9 nucleotides matching TRBD1. Trimming cost V 3 bases and J 6 bases; bases outside gene matches: 2. This CDR3 region has 13 residues. Germline-derived CDR1 and CDR2 are KGHSH and LQKENI.

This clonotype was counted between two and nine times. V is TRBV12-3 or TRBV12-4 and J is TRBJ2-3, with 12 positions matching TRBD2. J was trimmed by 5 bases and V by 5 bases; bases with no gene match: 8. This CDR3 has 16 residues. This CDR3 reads CASSPSGRGSGDTQYF. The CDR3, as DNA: TGTGCCAGCAGTCCTAGCGGGAGGGGGAGTGGAGATACGCAGTATTTT.